This T cell receptor (beta chain) was documented in a study of T cells after yellow fever vaccination (dated by TCRdb to between 2017 and 2020). About the investigation overall: Libraries from fractions with low cell numbers were prepared with the SMART-Seq v4 Ultra Low Input RNA kit. To track T-cell clones before and after primary and booster YFV17D yellow fever vaccination, bulk TCR alpha and beta repertoires were sequenced longitudinally. The cohort comprised two healthy male donors, one aged 18 to 29 and one aged 30 to 40 years. Blood was collected at multiple timepoints before and after primary and secondary immunization, and bulk PBMC replicates and cell subsets were isolated. The paper's findings and limits, for the study overall: The secondary T-cell response was found to be weaker but faster than the primary response, with a peak reached on day 5 rather than on day 15. Because the study included only a couple of donors, the extent to which the findings can be generalized is limited. Most clones expanded after primary vaccination were re-detected after the booster (just under 97% of CD4 and approximately 85% of CD8), suggesting broad memory maintenance. A small fraction of clonotypes showed up in both the CD4 and CD8 compartments, probably as a result of convergent recombination. Because abundant contaminating clonotypes from the bulk population could be contained in FACS-sorted repertoires, computational filtering was required.

As encoded in the germline V gene, CDR1 is MNHEY while CDR2 is SVGEGT. Trimming removed 5 bases from V and 3 bases from J; the gene matches leave 11 bases unexplained. Reading from cysteine to phenylalanine, the CDR3 counts 17 amino acids. Only CDR3 DNA remains: 51 bases, in frame from the first base. This clonotype turned up a few times. It lacks a known antigen. Per-base qualities were not stored, and no clone one base away is much larger. The treatment or condition label, read with the paper, signifies: live attenuated yellow fever vaccine strain. Two biological replicates of bulk PBMCs were collected at each blood-draw timepoint. A standard Ficoll-Paque protocol was used to isolate PBMCs from peripheral blood. TriZol was used to extract RNA from bulk PBMCs, CD4 and CD8 fractions, and dextramer-positive and dextramer-negative fractions. TCR cDNA was synthesized by 5'RACE template switching, through which a universal primer site and unique molecular identifiers were introduced. Priming for cDNA synthesis came from both the TCR alpha and TCR beta constant segments. Libraries were amplified in two PCR steps, with sample barcodes and sequencing adapters added in the second step. Sequencing of libraries was done on Illumina HiSeq 2500 (2x100 bp) or NovaSeq (2x150 bp). The authors' pipeline ran thus. MIGEC was used to demultiplex reads and collapse the reads into UMI consensus sequences, and MiXCR was used for V(D)J alignment. Using edgeR on replicate PBMC samples, clonotypes were called vaccine-responding if FDR was below 0.01 and the log2 fold change was above 5 up to day 15. Bulk clonotypes were assigned CD4 or CD8 identity according to which sequenced CD4 or CD8 repertoire held them at higher abundance. The public reads were quality trimmed at Q25 with fastp and then assembled into clones with MiXCR by TCRdb, keeping productive beta chains. Duplicate CDR3 protein sequences are folded into a single record with the most common DNA and genes. TCRdb assigned the V and J calls; the authors' analysis was not used. The sample profile shows 610,000 or so distinct CDR3 sequences; 9% to 15% of them were found once. The ten most abundant clones make up about 16% of the sample.

The sequenced sample was PBMCs, obtained on the day of the yellow fever booster vaccination. This TCR derives from a man aged 30 to 45 who received the YFV17D yellow fever vaccine. The V and J segments used are TRBV6-2 or TRBV6-3 and TRBJ2-1; the central 9 bases match TRBD2. The base sequence is TGTGCCAGCAGTCAAATACCCGGGACTAGCAGCTACAATGAGCAGTTCTTC. It codes for CASSQIPGTSSYNEQFF.